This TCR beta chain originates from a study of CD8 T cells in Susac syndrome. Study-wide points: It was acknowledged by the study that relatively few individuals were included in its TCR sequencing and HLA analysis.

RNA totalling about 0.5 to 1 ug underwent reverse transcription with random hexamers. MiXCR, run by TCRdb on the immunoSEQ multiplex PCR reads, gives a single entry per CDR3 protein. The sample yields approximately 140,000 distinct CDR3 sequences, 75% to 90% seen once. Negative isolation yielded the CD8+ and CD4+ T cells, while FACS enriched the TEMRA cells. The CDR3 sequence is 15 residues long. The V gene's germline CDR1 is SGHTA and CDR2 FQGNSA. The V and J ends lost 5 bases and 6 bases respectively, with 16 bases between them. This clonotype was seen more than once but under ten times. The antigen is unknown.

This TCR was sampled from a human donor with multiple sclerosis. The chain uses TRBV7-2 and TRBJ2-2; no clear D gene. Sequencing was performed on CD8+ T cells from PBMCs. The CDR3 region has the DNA TGTGCCAGCAGCCACGGAGTAGGGCCTTCCGGGGAGCTGTTTTTT. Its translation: CASSHGVGPSGELFF. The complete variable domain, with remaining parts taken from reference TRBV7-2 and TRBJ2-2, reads GAGVSQSPSNKVTEKGKDVELRCDPISGHTALYWYRQSLGQGLEFLIYFQGNSAPDKSGLPSDRFSAERTGGSVSTLTIQRTQQEDSAVYLCASSHGVGPSGELFFGEGSRLTVL.